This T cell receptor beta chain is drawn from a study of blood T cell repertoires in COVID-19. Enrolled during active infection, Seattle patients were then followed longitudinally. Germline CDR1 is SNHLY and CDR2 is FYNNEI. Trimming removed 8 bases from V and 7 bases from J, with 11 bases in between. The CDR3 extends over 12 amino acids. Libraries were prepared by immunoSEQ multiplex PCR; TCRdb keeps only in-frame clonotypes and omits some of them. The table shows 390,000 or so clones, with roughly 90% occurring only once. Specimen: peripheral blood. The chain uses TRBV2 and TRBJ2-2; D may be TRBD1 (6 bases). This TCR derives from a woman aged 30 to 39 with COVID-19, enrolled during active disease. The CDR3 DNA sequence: TGTGCCAGCTACGGACAGTTCGGGGAGCTGTTTTTT. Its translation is CASYGQFGELFF.